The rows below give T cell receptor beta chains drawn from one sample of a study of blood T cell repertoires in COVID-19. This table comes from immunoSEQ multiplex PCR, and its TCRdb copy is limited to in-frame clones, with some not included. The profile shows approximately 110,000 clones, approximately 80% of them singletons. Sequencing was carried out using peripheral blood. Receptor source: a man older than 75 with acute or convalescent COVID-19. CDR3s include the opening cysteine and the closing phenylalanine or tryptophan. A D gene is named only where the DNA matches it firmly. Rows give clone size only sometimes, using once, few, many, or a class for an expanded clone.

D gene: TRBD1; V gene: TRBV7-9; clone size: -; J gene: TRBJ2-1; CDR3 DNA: TGTGCCAGCAGCTTTGACAGGGGCAATGAGCAGTTCTTC; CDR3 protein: CASSFDRGNEQFF
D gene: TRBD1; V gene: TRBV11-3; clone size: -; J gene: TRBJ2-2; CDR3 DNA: TGTGCCAGCAGCTCAGGACAGGGCGGCACCGGGGAGCTGTTTTTT; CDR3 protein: CASSSGQGGTGELFF
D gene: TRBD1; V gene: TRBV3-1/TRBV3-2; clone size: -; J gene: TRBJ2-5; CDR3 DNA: TGTGCCAGCAGCCATAAAACCGGGACAGGGACGAGAGAGACCCAGTACTTC; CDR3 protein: CASSHKTGTGTRETQYF
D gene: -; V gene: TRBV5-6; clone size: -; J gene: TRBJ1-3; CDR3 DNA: TGTGCCAGCAGCGTTGCGGGGGAACCTGGAAACACCATATATTTT; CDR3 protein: CASSVAGEPGNTIYF
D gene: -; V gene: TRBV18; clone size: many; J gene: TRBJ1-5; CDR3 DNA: TGTGCCAGCTCAAGGACTTTCAATCAGCCCCAGCATTTT; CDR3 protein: CASSRTFNQPQHF
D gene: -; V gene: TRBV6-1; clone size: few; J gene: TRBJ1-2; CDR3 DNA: TGTGCCAGCAGTGAAAGGGAGGGCCTTGGCTATGGCTACACCTTC; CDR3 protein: CASSEREGLGYGYTF
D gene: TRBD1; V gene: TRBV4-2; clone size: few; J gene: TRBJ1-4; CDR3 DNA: TGTGCCAGCAGCCAAGACCTGAGACAGGGATTTTCACCCTGGGATGAAAAACTGTTTTTT; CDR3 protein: CASSQDLRQGFSPWDEKLFF
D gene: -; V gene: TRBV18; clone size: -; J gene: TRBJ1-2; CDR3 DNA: TGTGCCAGCTCAGACTACTATGGCTACACCTTC; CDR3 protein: CASSDYYGYTF
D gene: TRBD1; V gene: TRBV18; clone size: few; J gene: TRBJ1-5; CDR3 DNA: TGTGCCAGCTCACCCGGCAGGGGGAATCAGCCCCAGCATTTT; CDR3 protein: CASSPGRGNQPQHF
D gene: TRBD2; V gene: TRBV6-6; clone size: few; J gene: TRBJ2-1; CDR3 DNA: TGTGCCAGCAGTAAGTCTAGCGGGATCGATGAGCAGTTCTTC; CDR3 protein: CASSKSSGIDEQFF
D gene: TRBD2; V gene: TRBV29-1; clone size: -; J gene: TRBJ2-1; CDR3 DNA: TGCAGCGTGAAAGGACTAGCGGGAGGGAGTGAGCAGTTCTTC; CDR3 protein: CSVKGLAGGSEQFF
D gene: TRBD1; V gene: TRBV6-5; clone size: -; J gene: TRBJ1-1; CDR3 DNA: TGTGCCAGCAGTTACCCTGGGGACAGTTACACTGAAGCTTTCTTT; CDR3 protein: CASSYPGDSYTEAFF
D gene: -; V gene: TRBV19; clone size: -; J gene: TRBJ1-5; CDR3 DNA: TGTGCCAGTGGATTGCGGGGGCACAGCAATCAGCCCCAGCATTTT; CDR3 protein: CASGLRGHSNQPQHF
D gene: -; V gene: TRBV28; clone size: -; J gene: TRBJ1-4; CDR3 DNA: TGTGCCAGCAGTTTATCGCCAGCTGAGGATGAAAAACTGTTTTTT; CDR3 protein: CASSLSPAEDEKLFF
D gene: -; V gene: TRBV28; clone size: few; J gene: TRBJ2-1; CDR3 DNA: TGTGCCAGCAGACCTGGACAGAGCTCCTACAATGAGCAGTTCTTC; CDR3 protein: CASRPGQSSYNEQFF
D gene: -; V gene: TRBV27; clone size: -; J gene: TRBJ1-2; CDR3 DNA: TGTGCCACACGGACAGTCGGCTATGGCTACACCTTC; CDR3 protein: CATRTVGYGYTF
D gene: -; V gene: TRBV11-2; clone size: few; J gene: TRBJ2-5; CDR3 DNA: TGTGCCAGCAGCTCCATGGTCGGGAAAGAGACCCAGTACTTC; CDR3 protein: CASSSMVGKETQYF
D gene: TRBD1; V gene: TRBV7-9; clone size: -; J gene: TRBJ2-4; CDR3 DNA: TGTGCCAGCAGTTCGGTCCCCGGGACAGGGGGTCTAGCCAAAAACATTCAGTACTTC; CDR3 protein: CASSSVPGTGGLAKNIQYF
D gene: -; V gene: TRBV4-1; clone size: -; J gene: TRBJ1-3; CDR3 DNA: TGCGCCAGCAGGCCGACAGGCGGCTCTGGAAACACCATATATTTT; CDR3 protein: CASRPTGGSGNTIYF
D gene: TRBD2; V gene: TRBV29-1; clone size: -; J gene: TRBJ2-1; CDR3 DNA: TGCAGCGTTGATACGGCGGGAGTTGGTAATGAGCAGTTCTTC; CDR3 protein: CSVDTAGVGNEQFF
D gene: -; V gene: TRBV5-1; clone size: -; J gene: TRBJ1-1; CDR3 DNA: TGCGCCAGCAGCTTGCAACCGGAGGGAAACACTGAAGCTTTCTTT; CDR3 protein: CASSLQPEGNTEAFF
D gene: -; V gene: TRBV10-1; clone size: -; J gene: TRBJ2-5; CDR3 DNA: TGCGCCAGCAGTGACGGCCAAGAGACCCAGTACTTC; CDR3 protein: CASSDGQETQYF
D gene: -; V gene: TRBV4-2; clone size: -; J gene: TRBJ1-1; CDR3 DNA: TGTGCCAGCAGCCAGGAAGGACATTCAGGTCGGACAAGTGAAGCTTTCTTT; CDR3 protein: CASSQEGHSGRTSEAFF
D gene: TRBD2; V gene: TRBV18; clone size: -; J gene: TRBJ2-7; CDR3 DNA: TGTGCCAGCTCACCACCCCGGGAGGGTCTCTGGGGGCAGTACTTC; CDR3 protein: CASSPPREGLWGQYF
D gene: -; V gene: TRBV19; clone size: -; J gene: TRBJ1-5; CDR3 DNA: TGTGCCAGTAGTATAGATCGGGGCAATCAGCCCCAGCATTTT; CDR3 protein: CASSIDRGNQPQHF
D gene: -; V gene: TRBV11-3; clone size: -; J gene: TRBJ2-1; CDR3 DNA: TGTGCCAGCAGCCCCGCGGGATACAATGAGCAGTTCTTC; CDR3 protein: CASSPAGYNEQFF
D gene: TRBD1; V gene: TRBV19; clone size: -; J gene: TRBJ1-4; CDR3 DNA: TGTGCCAGTAGTACCGCGGGACAGGGAGGTGAAAAACTGTTTTTT; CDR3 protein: CASSTAGQGGEKLFF
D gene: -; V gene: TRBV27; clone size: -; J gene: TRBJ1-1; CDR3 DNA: TGTGCCAGCAGTTTAACAGGGTGGGGGAACACTGAAGCTTTCTTT; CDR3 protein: CASSLTGWGNTEAFF
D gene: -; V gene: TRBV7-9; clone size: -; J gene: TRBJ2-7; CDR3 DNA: TGTGCCAGCAGCTTAGCAGGGGGTCCAGGGTACGAGCAGTACTTC; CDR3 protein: CASSLAGGPGYEQYF
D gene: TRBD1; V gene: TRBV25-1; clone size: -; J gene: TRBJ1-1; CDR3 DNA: TGTGCCAGCAGTGAACACAGGGGCAACACTGAAGCTTTCTTT; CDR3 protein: CASSEHRGNTEAFF
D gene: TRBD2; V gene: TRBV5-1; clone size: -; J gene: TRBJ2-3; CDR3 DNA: TGCGCCAGCAGCTTGGTCGGGAGGGTCACAGATACGCAGTATTTT; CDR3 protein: CASSLVGRVTDTQYF
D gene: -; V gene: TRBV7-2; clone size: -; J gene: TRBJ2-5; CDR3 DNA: TGTGCCAGCAGTTTAAGTAGCGGAGTACAAGAGACCCAGTACTTC; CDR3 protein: CASSLSSGVQETQYF
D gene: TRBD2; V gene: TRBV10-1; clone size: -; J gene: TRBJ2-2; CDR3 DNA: TGCGCCAGCAGTGATCGAGTCGGGAGGGCCGGGGAGCTGTTTTTT; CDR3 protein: CASSDRVGRAGELFF
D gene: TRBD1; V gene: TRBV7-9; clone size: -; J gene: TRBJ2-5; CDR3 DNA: TGTGCCAGCAGCTATAGACAGGGGATGAAGGAGACCCAGTACTTC; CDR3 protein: CASSYRQGMKETQYF
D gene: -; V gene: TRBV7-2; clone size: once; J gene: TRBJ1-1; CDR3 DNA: TGTGCCAGCAGCTTACAGGAGAACACTGAAGCTTTCTTT; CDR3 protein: CASSLQENTEAFF
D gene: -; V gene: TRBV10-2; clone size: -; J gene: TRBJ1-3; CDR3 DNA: TGCGCCAGCAGTGTCTCACTCCTGGGCCTCTCTGGAAACACCATATATTTT; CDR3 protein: CASSVSLLGLSGNTIYF
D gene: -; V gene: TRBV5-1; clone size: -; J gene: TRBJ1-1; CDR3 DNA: TGCGCCAGCAGCTTCCCGGGAGGATACACTGAAGCTTTCTTT; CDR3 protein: CASSFPGGYTEAFF
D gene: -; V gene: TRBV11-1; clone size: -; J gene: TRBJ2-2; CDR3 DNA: TGTGCCAGCAGCCCAAGGACTCTGAACACCGGGGAGCTGTTTTTT; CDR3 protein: CASSPRTLNTGELFF
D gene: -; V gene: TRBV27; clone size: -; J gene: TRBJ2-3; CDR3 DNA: TGTGCCAGCAGTCCCCCCGCCAGGCCGTACGGCGATACGCAGTATTTT; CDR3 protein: CASSPPARPYGDTQYF
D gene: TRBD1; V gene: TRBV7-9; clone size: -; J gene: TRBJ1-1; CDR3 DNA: TGTGCCAGCAGCTCGCGGACAGGGGGAACTGAAGCTTTCTTT; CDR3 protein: CASSSRTGGTEAFF
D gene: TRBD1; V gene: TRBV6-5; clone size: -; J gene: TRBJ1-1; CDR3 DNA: TGTGCCAGCAGAAGGGACAGCAACACTGAAGCTTTCTTT; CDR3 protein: CASRRDSNTEAFF
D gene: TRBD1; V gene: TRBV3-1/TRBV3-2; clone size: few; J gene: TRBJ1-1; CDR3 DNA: TGTGCCAGCAGTCCCGGACAGGGGCGGTTGAACACTGAAGCTTTCTTT; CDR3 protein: CASSPGQGRLNTEAFF
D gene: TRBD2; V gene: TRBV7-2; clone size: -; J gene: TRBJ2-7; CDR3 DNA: TGTGCCAGCAGCCTTCGGACTAGCCCCTCCTACGAGCAGTACTTC; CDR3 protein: CASSLRTSPSYEQYF
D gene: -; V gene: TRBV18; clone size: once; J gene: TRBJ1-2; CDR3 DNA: TGTGCCAGCTCACAACGTCTCGGGGGGGAGAGTGGCTACACCTTC; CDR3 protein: CASSQRLGGESGYTF
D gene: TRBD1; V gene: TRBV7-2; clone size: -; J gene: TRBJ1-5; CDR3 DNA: TGTGCCAGCAGCAGCGGACAGGGCGTGAATCAGCCCCAGCATTTT; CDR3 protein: CASSSGQGVNQPQHF
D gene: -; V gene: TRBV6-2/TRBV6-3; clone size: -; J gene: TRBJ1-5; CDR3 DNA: TGTGCCAGCAGTTATGGAGGGAGCAATCAGCCCCAGCATTTT; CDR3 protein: CASSYGGSNQPQHF
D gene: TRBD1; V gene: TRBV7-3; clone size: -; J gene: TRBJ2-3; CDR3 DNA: TGTGCCAGCAGCTACAGGGGTGAATCAGATACGCAGTATTTT; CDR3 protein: CASSYRGESDTQYF